These 18 T cell receptor beta chains originate from one sample sequenced in a study of OX40 agonist ivuxolimab in advanced cancers. This table comes from immunoSEQ multiplex PCR, and its TCRdb copy is limited to in-frame clones, with some not included. In the table there are roughly 55,000 clones, about 90% of which are singletons. Material: CD4+ or CD8+ T cells sorted from blood, obtained in a trial of the OX40 agonist ivuxolimab. The receptor set was obtained from an adult with an advanced solid tumor such as melanoma, head and neck, liver or kidney cancer.

The genes are TRBV5-1 and TRBJ1-6; possibly TRBD1 for D (5 bases). V was trimmed by 2 bases and J by 7 bases, leaving 28 bases between them. Germline V CDR1 and CDR2: SGHRS, YFSETQ. The CDR3 spans 20 residues. The CDR3 nucleotides read TGCGCCAGCAGCTTATCTCTTCCCGGGTCCCCTCACAGGAAGAATTCACCCCTCCACTTT. This gives the protein CASSLSLPGSPHRKNSPLHF.

The chain recombines TRBV27 with TRBJ2-5, with a weak D call TRBD1 (6 bases). The V and J ends lost 7 bases and 3 bases respectively, with 21 bases between them. The CDR3 is made up of 16 amino acids. CDR1 is MNHEY, CDR2 SMNVEV, per germline (reference sequence). The DNA of the CDR3 is TGTGCCAGCAAATTAAACCGCCTCCGGACAGAAGAGACCCAGTACTTC. Its translation is CASKLNRLRTEETQYF.

The V and J genes are TRBV2 and TRBJ1-3; D gene ambiguous. Trimming cost V 11 bases and J 4 bases, with 21 bases left between them. The CDR3 runs 15 residues. Germline V gene lookup returns CDR1 SNHLY and CDR2 FYNNEI. The CDR3 bases are TGTGCCGGATTAACGCAAGGATCTGGCGGAAACACCATATATTTT. It is translated as CAGLTQGSGGNTIYF.

The chain employs TRBV5-6 and TRBJ2-7; no definite D call. Germline lookup yields CDR1 SGHDT and CDR2 YYEEEE. This CDR3 has 13 amino acids. The V gene lost 6 bases and the J gene lost 2 bases, with 12 bases spanning the gap. CDR3 in DNA: TGTGCCAGCACCTATGGACGGGCCTACGAGCAGTACTTC. This encodes CASTYGRAYEQYF. Filled out from reference TRBV5-6 and TRBJ2-7, the complete variable domain reads DAGVTQSPTHLIKTRGQQVTLRCSPKSGHDTVSWYQQALGQGPQFIFQYYEEEERQRGNFPDRFSGHQFPNYSSELNVNALLLGDSALYLCASTYGRAYEQYFGPGTRLTVT.

The chain couples TRBV7-2 to TRBJ2-7; possible D gene TRBD2, 5 bases. The germline V and J ends were trimmed by 5 bases and 2 bases, with 10 bases remaining between them. The CDR3 runs to 13 residues. The germline gives CDR1 SGHTA, CDR2 FQGNSA. For the CDR3, the DNA is TGTGCCAGCAGCCTCGGGAAGACCTACGAGCAGTACTTC. Encoded protein: CASSLGKTYEQYF.

CDR3 sequence reads: CASLIVPAREQYF. In DNA form, the CDR3 reads TGTGCCAGCCTCATTGTTCCCGCTAGGGAGCAGTACTTC. The chain links TRBV2 to TRBJ2-7; D not certain. CDR3 size: 13 residues. V lost 8 bases, J lost 7 bases, and 18 bases lay in between. Germline V gives CDR1 SNHLY, CDR2 FYNNEI. Together with reference TRBV2 and TRBJ2-7, the CDR3 gives the full variable domain: EPEVTQTPSHQVTQMGQEVILRCVPISNHLYFYWYRQILGQKVEFLVSFYNNEISEKSEIFDDQFSVERPDGSNFTLKIRSTKLEDSAMYFCASLIVPAREQYFGPGTRLTVT.

The V gene is TRBV27, the J gene TRBJ1-3; unclear D gene. Germline V gene data show CDR1 as MNHEY and CDR2 as SMNVEV (reference sequence). Trimming pared 10 bases from V and 0 bases from J, leaving 10 bases between. CDR3 length: 13 residues. CDR3 region: CATKKSSGNTIYF. The CDR3 region has the DNA TGTGCCACCAAAAAAAGCTCTGGAAACACCATATATTTT.

This clone was detected once. The chain uses TRBV9 and TRBJ1-1; D is unresolved. CDR1 SGDLS and CDR2 YYNGEE come from the germline V gene. The CDR3 is 13 residues long. V lost 1 base, J lost 1 base, and 5 bases lay in between. Here the CDR3 reads CASSVWENTEAFF. In nucleotides, the CDR3 is TGTGCCAGCAGCGTATGGGAGAACACTGAAGCTTTCTTT.

This sequence joins TRBV27 and TRBJ2-7; TRBD1 aligns across 7 bases. CDR1 MNHEY and CDR2 SMNVEV come from the germline V gene (reference sequence). V lost 4 bases and J lost 3; bases outside the gene matches: 12. The CDR3 consists of 16 residues. CDR3 residues: CASSSSSGTVVYEQYF. In nucleotides, the CDR3 is TGTGCCAGCAGTTCTTCATCCGGGACAGTTGTCTACGAGCAGTACTTC.

The rearrangement uses TRBV2 and TRBJ1-1; a weak D match, TRBD1 (5 bases). The V gene's germline CDR1 is SNHLY and CDR2 FYNNEI. This CDR3 spans 14 amino acids. V was shortened by 7 bases and J by 4 bases, with 16 bases between the two germline ends. The CDR3 reads CASTRLVGGTEAFF. DNA of the CDR3: TGTGCCAGCACCAGACTAGTTGGGGGCACTGAAGCTTTCTTT.

This chain uses TRBV19 with TRBJ1-2, with 8 bases fitting TRBD1. With 5 bases clipped from V and 6 bases from J, the junction kept 11 bases outside the gene matches. CDR3 length: 15 residues. CDR1 and CDR2 (germline): LNHDA, SQIVND (reference sequence). The CDR3 sequence: CASSSRTGRTNGYTF. The CDR3 DNA reads TGTGCCAGTAGTTCAAGGACAGGGCGCACGAATGGCTACACCTTC.

The V and J genes are TRBV2 and TRBJ1-5, with TRBD1 identical over 8 bases. Germline V lookup: CDR1 SNHLY, CDR2 FYNNEI. The CDR3 extends over 14 amino acids. The junction had 4 bases not matched to a gene; V was cut back by 8 bases and J by 1 base. The CDR3 loop reads CASRDRGSNQPQHF. DNA of the CDR3: TGTGCCAGCCGCGACAGGGGAAGCAATCAGCCCCAGCATTTT.

V usage is TRBV27 and J usage is TRBJ2-5, with D perhaps TRBD1 or TRBD2 (5 bases each). The CDR3 extends over 16 amino acids. Trimming stripped 5 bases from V and 1 base from J, with 17 bases between. Germline V gene sequence: CDR1 MNHEY, CDR2 SMNVEV (reference sequence). In nucleotides, the CDR3 is TGTGCCAGCAGTGTCAGGGCGAGGGGCGGCCAAGAGACCCAGTACTTC. Protein sequence: CASSVRARGGQETQYF.

V gene TRBV9 combines with J gene TRBJ1-2; TRBD1 might be the D (5 bases). This CDR3 comprises 15 residues. V lost 0 bases, J lost 4 bases, and 13 bases lay in between. CDR1 is SGDLS and CDR2 is YYNGEE in the germline V gene. The CDR3 DNA follows: TGTGCCAGCAGCGTAGGGACAACCGCGGGCTATGGCTACACCTTC. As protein: CASSVGTTAGYGYTF.

The V call is TRBV2, the J call TRBJ1-1; no clear D. V shed 8 bases and J shed 1 base, with 5 bases lying between them. This CDR3 is 11 amino acids long. The germline V gene has CDR1 SNHLY and CDR2 FYNNEI. The DNA of the CDR3 is TGTGCCAGCGTCGGGAACACTGAAGCTTTCTTT. As protein: CASVGNTEAFF.

This clone was seen repeatedly, ten times or more. This chain connects TRBV2 to TRBJ1-1; D is undetermined. Germline CDR1 reads SNHLY; CDR2 reads FYNNEI. There are 12 residues in the CDR3. V was pared by 2 bases and J by 8 bases, with 9 bases between. As DNA, the CDR3 is TGTGCCAGCAGTGAACCGGACTACGAAGCTTTCTTT. This translates into CASSEPDYEAFF.

The chain combines TRBV6-5 with TRBJ2-3, with TRBD1 as a possible D gene (5 bases). Germline loops: CDR1 MNHEY, CDR2 SVGAGI. The V and J ends lost 6 bases and 2 bases respectively, with 15 bases between them. This CDR3 comprises 15 residues. CDR3 amino acids: CASSPTGPFTDTQYF. Written as DNA, the CDR3 is TGTGCCAGCAGCCCTACAGGACCTTTCACAGATACGCAGTATTTT.

The chain is built from TRBV5-1 and TRBJ2-3; no clear D gene. V gave up 2 bases and J gave up 0 bases, with 1 base separating them. The CDR3 is 12 residues long. Germline V lookup: CDR1 SGHRS, CDR2 YFSETQ. The DNA for the CDR3 is TGCGCCAGCAGCTTAAGCACAGATACGCAGTATTTT. Protein product: CASSLSTDTQYF. Supplemented by reference TRBV5-1 and TRBJ2-3, the full variable domain reads KAGVTQTPRYLIKTRGQQVTLSCSPISGHRSVSWYQQTPGQGLQFLFEYFSETQRNKGNFPGRFSGRQFSNSRSEMNVSTLELGDSALYLCASSLSTDTQYFGPGTRLTVL.